This T cell receptor beta chain was recovered during a study of CXCR3-negative and CXCR3-positive naive CD8 T cells (dated by TCRdb to about 2019). In terms of the full investigation: In total, some 150 million TRB reads were obtained, which works out to roughly 1.5 +/- 0.3 million reads per library. Data from around 11 donors, pooled across two independent experiments, went into the diversity and physicochemical repertoire analyses. The TRBV-TRBJ cluster analysis covered naive subsets from about five donors and memory cells from 3 donors.

Each CD8+ T cell subset was flow-sorted in triplicate, with under 350,000 cells per subset placed directly into RLT lysis buffer. Naive CD8+ T cells were defined stringently as CD45RO-CCR7+CD27+CD95- to exclude memory contaminants. Standard density gradient centrifugation was used to isolate peripheral blood mononuclear cells from buffy coats. A FACSAria III was used to flow-sort naive CD8+ T cells into CXCR3-negative and CXCR3-positive populations. Total RNA was extracted from sorted cells using an RNeasy Mini Kit. The sequencer was a NextSeq 550. The Human TCR Profiling Kit (MiLaboratory) was used to make UMI-labeled 5' RACE TRB cDNA libraries. cDNA synthesis used the entire amount of extracted RNA, and PCR amplification then used the entire amount of cDNA produced. The libraries were made side by side, with each library going through the same number of PCR cycles. For the original study's pipeline: With a minimum of two reads required per UMI, MIGEC and MiXCR pulled out about 50,000 +/- 10,000 unique UMI-labeled TRB cDNA molecules from each library. An average of 40,000 +/- 10,000 functional in-frame TRB CDR3 nucleotide clonotypes without stop codons was found per library. After downsampling to 5000 UMI-labeled TRB molecules per sample, diversity metrics such as normalized Shannon-Wiener and Chao1 were calculated in VDJtools. VDJtools was used to calculate clonotype-size-weighted physicochemical properties of the central five CDR3 residues, namely interaction energy, strength, volume and Kidera factor 4. TCRdb reprocessed the reads, so every CDR3 protein sequence counts as one entry and DNA is not shown. These V and J calls are TCRdb output, not the study's own analysis. The data table for this sample lists about 120,000 distinct CDR3 sequences. Jointly, the top ten make up 0.45% to 0.6% of the sample.

The CDR3 holds 14 amino acids from the cysteine to the phenylalanine. DNA is not on record. CDR1 and CDR2, looked up from the germline V gene, are SGHAT and FQNNGV. Of note for this clonotype: Its antigen is still unknown.

General conclusions and limits of the study: Because surface CD5, which is linked to self-reactivity in mice, was comparable between the naive subsets, TCR interaction strength was also inferred from the physicochemical properties of TRB CDR3s. TRB CDR3s from CXCR3-positive naive cells showed higher hydrophobicity (lower Kidera factor 4), lower energy, and higher strength and volume indices than CXCR3-negative naive cells. Within the same donor, TRBV-TRBJ usage looked similar between naive CXCR3-negative and CXCR3-positive cells, but memory cells had distinct patterns. Freshly isolated PBMCs were used for most assays because CXCR3 expression partially decreased after cryopreservation. Both naive subsets had comparably high repertoire diversity, while memory CD8+ T cells had much lower repertoire diversity.

What was sequenced was naive CXCR3- CD8+ T cells from blood. What the cell subset or site label conveys for this sample: CD45RO-CCR7+CD27+CD95- naive CD8+ T cells lacking CXCR3 (TNR3-). The receptor was isolated from a human donor in good health. Some clones in this sample may be carry-over from other donors' samples. This sequence uses TRBV11-2 and TRBJ2-5; without DNA, the TCRdb call of TRBD2 cannot be checked. CDR3 region: CASSLDLGEETQYF.